This TCR beta chain was captured by sequencing in a study of blood T cells in healthy people across ages. Findings of the study overall: There was no known CMV status for donors, so expanded clonotype changes were possibly confounded. Long-lived and aged donors differed, with more naive CD4+ cells and higher diversity in the long-lived. Naive and antigen-experienced cells were not separated, limiting conclusive comparison.

A second PCR, run for roughly 7 to 11 cycles, used a sample-barcoded 5' primer plus a J-beta primer mix. Using its own MiXCR run on the 5' RACE reads, TCRdb lists one record per CDR3 protein. The table lists roughly 1.6 million distinct CDR3 sequences, roughly 32% of them singletons. V was pared by 5 bases and J by 2 bases, with 13 bases between. The germline gives CDR1 SGHTA, CDR2 FQGNSA. CDR3 length: 15 amino acids. Donation came from healthy Caucasian individuals in Russia who were aged about 6 to 95. About this clonotype itself: What it recognizes is unknown.

This sequence was found in a woman aged 25-40 years in good health. The J gene is TRBJ1-5, the V gene TRBV7-2; D not certain. Sequencing was performed on blood. CDR3 region: CASSVVVARNQPQHF. CDR3 DNA sequence: TGTGCCAGCAGCGTAGTCGTAGCCCGCAATCAGCCCCAGCATTTT.